This T cell receptor (beta chain) derives from a study of regulatory T cells in long-lasting Graves disease. As for time point: newly diagnosed GD, antithyroid drugs for less than 3 months. TCR sequences were obtained from RNA taken from PBMCs. There are a few counts of this clonotype. The antigen is not known. Findings and caveats of the study: Sample size was small, which may have lowered accuracy.

V shed 2 bases, J shed 4 bases, and the junction held 4 bases outside the gene matches. Germline loops: CDR1 DFQATT, CDR2 SNEGSKA (reference sequence). This CDR3 has 13 residues. Arm-PCR of CDR3 regions with iRepertoire HTBI primers generated TCR beta libraries. Via MiXCR, TCRdb re-called the multiplex PCR reads, giving one row per CDR3 protein. The profile shows about 320,000 distinct CDR3 sequences, 15% to 20% of them singletons. The chain carries TRBV20-1 and TRBJ2-7, with TRBD1 matching over 8 bases. The sequence derives from a female donor with Graves disease. The specimen comprised peripheral blood mononuclear cells (PBMCs), sampled at new diagnosis, from a patient treated with antithyroid drugs. The CDR3 is CSARRQGFYEQYF. CDR3 in DNA: TGCAGTGCTAGAAGACAGGGGTTTTACGAGCAGTACTTC.